This T cell receptor (beta chain) emerged from a study of blood T cell repertoires in COVID-19. For the study at large: Whether acute or convalescent, the COVID-19 samples came from the United States, Italy and Spain.

Per the original methods: Nucleated cell number was recorded as an estimate derived from reference gene primer amplification. Assay used: immunoSEQ multiplex PCR; TCRdb lists only in-frame clones, some missing. V and J calls and clone size come straight from that table; D and trimming were deduced from the DNA. Here the sample spans fewer than 300,000 clones, 75% to 90% being singletons. Sequenced sample: peripheral blood. The source of this sequence is a human donor in a cohort sampled during active COVID-19.

In nucleotides, the CDR3 is TGTGCCATCAGAACTAGCACAGATACGCAGTATTTT. Translation gives CAIRTSTDTQYF. The gene calls are TRBV10-3 and TRBJ2-3; D is undetermined. V was shortened by 6 bases and J by 0 bases, with 4 bases between the two germline ends. Germline V CDR1 and CDR2: ENHRY, SYGVKD. The CDR3 is 12 amino acids.